One T cell receptor (beta chain) is described in this entry. Its antigen is not identified. Generated by immunoSEQ multiplex PCR, the TCRdb table keeps only in-frame clones and is missing some. Of 130,000 or so clones in the sample, roughly 90% were seen once. Trimming shortened V by 4 bases and J by 1 base, and 13 bases separated the two germline ends. This CDR3 comprises 15 residues. Germline V gene sequence: CDR1 SNHLY, CDR2 FYNNEI. The entry originates in a study of T cell responses to AZD1222 COVID-19 vaccine. Study results and caveats: The span of vaccine-associated CD4 TCRs extended across spike, with dominance at 160-218 and 743-854. Among the donors, most were white British and more were female, and clonal diversity was possibly underestimated. Seropositive at baseline were only a handful of AZD1222 recipients.

Analyses pooled second doses at about 4 or about 12 weeks. This rearrangement joins TRBV2 to TRBJ2-5; unclear D gene. The TCR sequence derives from an adult who received the AZD1222 COVID-19 vaccine. The input for sequencing was peripheral blood, taken 28 days after the second AZD1222 dose. DNA of the CDR3: TGTGCCAGCAGTGGAGTTCCAGGCCTCCAAGAGACCCAGTACTTC. Protein product: CASSGVPGLQETQYF.